These 12 T cell receptor beta chains came from one sample sequenced in a study of cytomegalovirus exposure and HLA in healthy donors (dated by TCRdb to the late 2010s). Receptor libraries were prepared by the immunoSEQ multiplex PCR assay. For the multiplex PCR, a mixture combining 60 forward primers for TCR Vbeta segments and 13 reverse primers for TCR Jbeta segments was used. TCRdb stores this immuneACCESS table with in-frame sequences only. Part of the clones is absent; in the studies checked, under half of the shortfall reflects unresolved V genes, and no reason is known for the rest. For this sample there are 55,000 to 75,000 clones; roughly 75% appear just once. 6.5% to 8.5% of the sample rests with the top ten. The material sequenced was PBMCs. The receptors originated from a young man in good health and CMV-seropositive.

This clone has only a few counts. The chain uses TRBV6-6 and TRBJ1-1; TRBD1 is a possible D gene (6 bases). Germline V lookup: CDR1 MNHNY, CDR2 SVGAGI (reference sequence). Trimming took off 6 bases at V and 5 bases at J, with 16 bases between the two ends. CDR3 length equals 14 residues. The CDR3 protein is CASSSAGGGTEAFF. Here the CDR3 DNA reads TGTGCCAGCAGCTCCGCGGGAGGGGGTACTGAAGCTTTCTTT.

This chain connects TRBV7-9 to TRBJ1-1; D uncertain. The V gene's germline CDR1 is SEHNR and CDR2 FQNEAQ (reference sequence). There are 15 residues in the CDR3. The V gene lost 6 bases and the J gene lost 2 bases, with 16 bases spanning the gap. CDR3 protein: CASREEEKRNTEAFF. DNA of the CDR3: TGTGCCAGCAGGGAGGAGGAGAAGAGAAACACTGAAGCTTTCTTT.

In its sample, this clone was seen once. The V gene is TRBV5-1, the J gene TRBJ2-1, with D hard to call. V lost 0 bases to trimming and J lost 1 base, with 11 bases between them. The germline V gene has CDR1 SGHRS and CDR2 YFSETQ. This CDR3 spans 16 amino acids. The CDR3 region is CASSLGSSGSYNEQFF. CDR3 nucleotides: TGCGCCAGCAGCTTGGGATCTTCAGGATCCTACAATGAGCAGTTCTTC.

This clone has only a few counts. The chain joins TRBV10-3 to TRBJ1-4; TRBD1 aligns across 9 bases. This CDR3 is built from 13 residues. The V segment lost 9 bases and the J segment 5 bases; nucleotides outside the gene matches: 4. CDR1 and CDR2 (germline): ENHRY, SYGVKD. As DNA, the CDR3 is TGTGCCATTAGGACAGGGGACAATGAAAAACTGTTTTTT. This sequence encodes CAIRTGDNEKLFF.

The chain has TRBV11-2 and TRBJ1-2; no firm D call. Germline loops: CDR1 SGHAT, CDR2 FQNNGV. With 0 bases removed from V and 3 bases from J, the gap between germline ends came to 8 bases. This CDR3 comprises 14 residues. The CDR3 here is CASSLDGGYYGYTF. In nucleotides, the CDR3 is TGTGCCAGCAGCTTAGATGGCGGCTACTATGGCTACACCTTC.

The chain joins TRBV7-8 to TRBJ2-7, with D possibly being TRBD1 (5 bases). The V gene's germline CDR1 is SGHVS and CDR2 FQNEAQ. The CDR3 extends over 16 amino acids. V gave up 0 bases and J gave up 5 bases, with 17 bases separating them. The CDR3 loop reads CASSLARGRAGHEQYF. CDR3 nucleotides: TGTGCCAGCAGCTTAGCCAGAGGCAGGGCAGGCCACGAGCAGTACTTC.

The chain links TRBV10-3 to TRBJ2-7; 13 positions agree with TRBD2. The trim removed 4 bases at V and 0 bases at J, leaving 9 bases unmatched. Germline V gene sequence: CDR1 ENHRY, CDR2 SYGVKD. CDR3 size: 18 residues. The CDR3 region has the DNA TGTGCCATCAGTGGATCGACGACTAGCGGGGGGAACTCCTACGAGCAGTACTTC. Residues: CAISGSTTSGGNSYEQYF.

The gene calls are TRBV11-2 and TRBJ2-2; TRBD2 is a possible D gene (7 bases). This CDR3 spans 17 amino acids. Germline lookup yields CDR1 SGHAT and CDR2 FQNNGV. V shed 5 bases and J shed 4 bases, with 20 bases lying between them. CDR3: CASSRRTGGRPTGELFF. The CDR3 DNA follows: TGTGCCAGCAGCCGCCGAACCGGGGGGCGACCCACCGGGGAGCTGTTTTTT.

This clone was counted only a few times. The rearrangement uses TRBV4-1 and TRBJ2-3, with D unclear. Trimming left V 0 bases short and J 1 base short, with 5 bases between. There are 14 residues in the CDR3. Germline values: CDR1 MGHRA, CDR2 YSYEKL. CDR3 sequence: CASSQDSGTDTQYF. The CDR3 region has the DNA TGCGCCAGCAGCCAAGATTCCGGCACAGATACGCAGTATTTT.

This chain joins TRBV11-3 and TRBJ2-5; no reliable D call. The CDR3 totals 14 residues. V shed 5 bases and J shed 5 bases, with 15 bases lying between them. Germline V gene sequence: CDR1 SGHNT, CDR2 YENEEA. The CDR3 reads CASSPDVGAETQYF. In DNA, the CDR3 is TGTGCCAGCAGCCCCGATGTGGGCGCGGAGACCCAGTACTTC.

V is TRBV5-4 and J is TRBJ2-7; no definite D call. From germline, CDR1 is SGHNT and CDR2 YYREEE (reference sequence). This CDR3 has 15 residues. Between the trimmed V and J ends, which lost 4 bases and 0 bases, there was a span of 14 bases. The CDR3 is CASSGRDISSYEQYF. The CDR3 DNA reads as TGTGCCAGCAGCGGCCGAGACATATCCTCCTACGAGCAGTACTTC.

This rearrangement joins TRBV4-1 to TRBJ2-7, with TRBD2 identical over 8 bases. Per germline, CDR1 MGHRA and CDR2 YSYEKL. Germline trimming cut 1 base from V and 3 bases from J; bases unmatched to any gene: 2. The CDR3 totals 14 residues. The CDR3 loop reads CASSQVAGGYEQYF. As DNA, the CDR3 is TGCGCCAGCAGCCAAGTGGCGGGGGGCTACGAGCAGTACTTC.